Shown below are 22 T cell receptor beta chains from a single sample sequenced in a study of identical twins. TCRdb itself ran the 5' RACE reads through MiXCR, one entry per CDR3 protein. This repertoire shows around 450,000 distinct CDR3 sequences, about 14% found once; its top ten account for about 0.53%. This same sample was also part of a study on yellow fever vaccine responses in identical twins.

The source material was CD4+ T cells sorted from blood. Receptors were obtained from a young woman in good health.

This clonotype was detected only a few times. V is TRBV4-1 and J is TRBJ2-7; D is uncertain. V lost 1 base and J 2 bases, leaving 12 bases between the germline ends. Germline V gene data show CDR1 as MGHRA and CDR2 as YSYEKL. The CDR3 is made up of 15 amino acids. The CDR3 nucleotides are TGCGCCAGCAGCCAAGGGACCGCGCGGACCTACGAGCAGTACTTC. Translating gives CASSQGTARTYEQYF.

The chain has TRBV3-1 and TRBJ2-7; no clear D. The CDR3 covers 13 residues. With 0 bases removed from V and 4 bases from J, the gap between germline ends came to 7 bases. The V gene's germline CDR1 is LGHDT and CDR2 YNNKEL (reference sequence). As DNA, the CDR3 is TGTGCCAGCAGCCAAGATCATCTGTACGAGCAGTACTTC. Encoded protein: CASSQDHLYEQYF.

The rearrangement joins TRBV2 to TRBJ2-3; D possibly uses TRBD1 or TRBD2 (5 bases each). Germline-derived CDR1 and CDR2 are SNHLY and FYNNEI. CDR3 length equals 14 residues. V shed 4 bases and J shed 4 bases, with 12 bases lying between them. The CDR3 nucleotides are TGTGCCAGCAGTGGTCAGAGGGGCCCAGATACGCAGTATTTT. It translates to CASSGQRGPDTQYF.

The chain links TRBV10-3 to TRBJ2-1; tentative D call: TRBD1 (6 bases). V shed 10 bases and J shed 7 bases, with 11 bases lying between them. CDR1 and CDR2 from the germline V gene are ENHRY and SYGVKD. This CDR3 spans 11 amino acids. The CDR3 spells CASNRENEQFF. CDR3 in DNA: TGTGCCAGTAACAGGGAAAATGAGCAGTTCTTC.

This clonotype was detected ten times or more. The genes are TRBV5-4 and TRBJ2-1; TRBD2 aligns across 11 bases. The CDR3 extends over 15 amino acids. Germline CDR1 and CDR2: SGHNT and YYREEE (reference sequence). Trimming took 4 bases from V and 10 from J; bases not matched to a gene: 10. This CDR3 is CASSPLTSGIGEQFF. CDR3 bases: TGTGCCAGCAGCCCATTGACTAGCGGGATAGGCGAGCAGTTCTTC.

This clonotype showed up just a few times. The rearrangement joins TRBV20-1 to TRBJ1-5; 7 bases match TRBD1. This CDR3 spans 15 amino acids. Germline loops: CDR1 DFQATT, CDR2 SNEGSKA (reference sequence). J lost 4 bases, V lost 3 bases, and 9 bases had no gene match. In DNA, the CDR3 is TGCAGTGCTAGCTCAACGACAGGGTTGAATCAGCCCCAGCATTTT. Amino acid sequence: CSASSTTGLNQPQHF.

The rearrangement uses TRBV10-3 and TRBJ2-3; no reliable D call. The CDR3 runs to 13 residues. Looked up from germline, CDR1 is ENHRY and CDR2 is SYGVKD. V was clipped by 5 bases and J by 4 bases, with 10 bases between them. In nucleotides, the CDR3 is TGTGCCATCAGTCCCTTCACGGCAGATACGCAGTATTTT. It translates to CAISPFTADTQYF.

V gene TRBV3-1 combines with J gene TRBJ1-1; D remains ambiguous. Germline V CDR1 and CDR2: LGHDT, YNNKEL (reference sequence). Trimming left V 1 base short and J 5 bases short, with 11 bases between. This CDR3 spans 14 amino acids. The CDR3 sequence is CASSQGAGRTEAFF. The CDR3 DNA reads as TGTGCCAGCAGCCAAGGCGCGGGCCGGACTGAAGCTTTCTTT. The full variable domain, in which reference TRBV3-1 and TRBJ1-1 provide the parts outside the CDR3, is DTAVSQTPKYLVTQMGNDKSIKCEQNLGHDTMYWYKQDSKKFLKIMFSYNNKELIINETVPNRFSPKSPDKAHLNLHINSLELGDSAVYFCASSQGAGRTEAFFGQGTRLTVV.

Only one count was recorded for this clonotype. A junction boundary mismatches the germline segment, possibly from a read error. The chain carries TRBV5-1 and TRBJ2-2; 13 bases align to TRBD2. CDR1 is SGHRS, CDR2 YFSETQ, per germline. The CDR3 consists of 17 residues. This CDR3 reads CTSSTGTSGTKTGELFF. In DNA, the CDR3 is TGCACCAGCAGCACCGGGACTAGCGGGACCAAGACCGGGGAGCTGTTTTTT.

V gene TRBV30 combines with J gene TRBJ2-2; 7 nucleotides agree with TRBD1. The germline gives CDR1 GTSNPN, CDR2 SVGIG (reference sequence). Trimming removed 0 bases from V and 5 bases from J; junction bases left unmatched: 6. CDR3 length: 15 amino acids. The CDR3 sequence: CAWSVRGRGTGELFF. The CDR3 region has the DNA TGTGCCTGGAGTGTACGTGGCAGGGGGACCGGGGAGCTGTTTTTT.

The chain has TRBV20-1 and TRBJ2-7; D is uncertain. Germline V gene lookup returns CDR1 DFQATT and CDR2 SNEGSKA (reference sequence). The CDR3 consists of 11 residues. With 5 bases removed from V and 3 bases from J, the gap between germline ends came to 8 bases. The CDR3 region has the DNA TGCAGTGCTGGCGTAATCTACGAGCAGTACTTC. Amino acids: CSAGVIYEQYF.

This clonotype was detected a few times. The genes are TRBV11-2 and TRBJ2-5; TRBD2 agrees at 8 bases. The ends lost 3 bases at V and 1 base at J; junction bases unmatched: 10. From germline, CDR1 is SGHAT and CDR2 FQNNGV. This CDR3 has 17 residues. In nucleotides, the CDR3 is TGTGCCAGCAGCTTTGGGGAAATGGCGGGGGGCCAAGAGACCCAGTACTTC. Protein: CASSFGEMAGGQETQYF.

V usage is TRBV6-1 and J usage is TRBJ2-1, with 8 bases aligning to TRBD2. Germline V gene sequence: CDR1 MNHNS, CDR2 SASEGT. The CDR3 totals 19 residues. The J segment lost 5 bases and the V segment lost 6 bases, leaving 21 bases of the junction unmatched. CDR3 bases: TGTGCCAGCAGAATCCGGGAGGGACTAGGGTGGGGAAAGGACAATGAGCAGTTCTTC. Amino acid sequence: CASRIREGLGWGKDNEQFF.

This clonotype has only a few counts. CDR3 DNA sequence: TGCGCCAGCAGCCAAGCTTTGCCCTCCGGGGAGCAGTTCTTC. Its translation: CASSQALPSGEQFF. The chain recombines TRBV4-1 with TRBJ2-1; no definite D call. CDR1 is MGHRA and CDR2 is YSYEKL in the germline V gene. Between the trimmed V and J ends, which lost 1 base and 10 bases, there was a span of 14 bases. This CDR3 region has 14 residues.

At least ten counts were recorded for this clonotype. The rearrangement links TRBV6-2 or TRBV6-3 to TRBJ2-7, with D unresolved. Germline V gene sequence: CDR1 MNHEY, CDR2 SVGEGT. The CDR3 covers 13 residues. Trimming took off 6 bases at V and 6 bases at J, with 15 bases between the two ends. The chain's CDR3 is CASRPPRHAEQYF. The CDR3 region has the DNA TGTGCCAGCAGACCCCCTAGACACGCCGAGCAGTACTTC.

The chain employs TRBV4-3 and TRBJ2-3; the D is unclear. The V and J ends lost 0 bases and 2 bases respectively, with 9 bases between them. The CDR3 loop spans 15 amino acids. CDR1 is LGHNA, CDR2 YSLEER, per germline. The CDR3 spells CASSQETADTDTQYF. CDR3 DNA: TGCGCCAGCAGCCAAGAGACCGCGGACACAGATACGCAGTATTTT.

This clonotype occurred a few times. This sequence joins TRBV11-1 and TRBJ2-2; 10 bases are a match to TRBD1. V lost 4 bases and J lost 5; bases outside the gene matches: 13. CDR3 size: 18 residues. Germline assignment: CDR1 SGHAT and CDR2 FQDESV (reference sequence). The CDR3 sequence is CASSSRPGTGARTGELFF. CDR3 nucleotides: TGTGCCAGCAGCTCCCGTCCCGGGACAGGGGCCAGAACCGGGGAGCTGTTTTTT.

The CDR3 reads CASSLYGQYTGELFF. CDR3 sequence (DNA): TGCGCCAGCAGCTTGTACGGACAATACACCGGGGAGCTGTTTTTT. This sequence joins TRBV5-1 and TRBJ2-2; a possible D gene is TRBD1 (5 bases). Trimming took off 1 base at V and 3 bases at J, with 10 bases between the two ends. Germline V lookup: CDR1 SGHRS, CDR2 YFSETQ. The CDR3 is 15 amino acids.

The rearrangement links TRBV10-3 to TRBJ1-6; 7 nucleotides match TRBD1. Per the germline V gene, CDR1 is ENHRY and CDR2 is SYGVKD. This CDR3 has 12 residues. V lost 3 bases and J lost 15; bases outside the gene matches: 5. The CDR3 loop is CAISDRDRDLHF. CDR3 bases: TGTGCCATCAGTGACCGAGACAGGGACCTCCACTTT.

CDR3 loop: CASILRRGGEETGELFF. CDR3 nucleotide sequence: TGTGCCAGCATTTTAAGACGGGGGGGCGAAGAAACCGGGGAGCTGTTTTTT. The chain links TRBV25-1 to TRBJ2-2; 8 nucleotides line up with TRBD2. The CDR3 extends over 17 amino acids. Germline CDR1 and CDR2: MGHDK and SYGVNS. J lost 5 bases, V lost 7 bases, and 15 bases had no gene match.

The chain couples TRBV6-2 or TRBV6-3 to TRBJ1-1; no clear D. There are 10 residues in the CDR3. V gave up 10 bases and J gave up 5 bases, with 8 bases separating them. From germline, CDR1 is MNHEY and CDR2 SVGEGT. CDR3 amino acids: CATSRTEAFF. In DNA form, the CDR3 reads TGTGCCACCTCCCGGACTGAAGCTTTCTTT.

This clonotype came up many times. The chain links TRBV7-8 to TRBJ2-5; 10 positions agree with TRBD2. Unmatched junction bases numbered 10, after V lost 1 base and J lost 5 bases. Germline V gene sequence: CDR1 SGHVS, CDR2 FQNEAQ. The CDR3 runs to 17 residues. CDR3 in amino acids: CASSLVFGLAGEETQYF. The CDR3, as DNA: TGTGCCAGCAGCTTAGTTTTTGGGCTAGCGGGGGAGGAGACCCAGTACTTC.